This section outlines one T cell receptor beta chain sequence together with its context. Its antigen is as yet unknown. There were no recent acute infections or vaccinations among the donors, who were healthy HIV-negative adults. The entry originates in a study of shared clonotypes between healthy human individuals. In the authors' workflow: From ImmunoSEQ came sequences covering only the junction and carrying no quality scores, so filtering differed. Sequencing used immunoSEQ multiplex PCR; TCRdb keeps in-frame clones, though not all of them. V, J and clone size are taken as reported in that table, and D and trimming were inferred from the DNA itself. This sample has 550,000 to 700,000 clones, with around 73% found just once. Points from the study as a whole: Four donors showed sharing of approximately 5% of naive CD4 clonotypes.

Unmatched junction bases numbered 4, after V lost 4 bases and J lost 2 bases. The length of the CDR3 is 16 residues. Germline CDR1 SGHRS, CDR2 YFSETQ. The TCR originated in a woman under 40 in good health. The J gene is TRBJ2-1, the V gene TRBV5-1; 12 nucleotides match TRBD1. The sequenced material came from memory CD4+ T cells sorted from blood. As to subset: CD45RA-negative fraction. CDR3 DNA: TGCGCCAGCAGCAAAGGGACAGGGGGCCCCTACAATGAGCAGTTCTTC. Translating gives CASSKGTGGPYNEQFF.